This T cell receptor beta chain was captured in a study of T cells after yellow fever vaccination. Whole-study context: Researchers used SMART-Seq v4 Ultra Low Input to prepare fractions that had low cell numbers.

The CDR3 contains 16 residues. Per the germline V gene, CDR1 is MGHRA and CDR2 is YSYEKL. Trimming shortened V by 1 base and J by 0 bases, and 12 bases separated the two germline ends. General study findings and limits: Weaker, the secondary response peaked sooner, at day 5 versus 15. High-abundance clonotypes from the bulk population could contaminate FACS-sorted repertoires.

For TCR, cDNA came from 5'RACE template switching, which added a universal primer site and UMIs. From the 5' RACE reads, TCRdb called clonotypes with MiXCR, one entry per CDR3 protein. The sample includes around 200,000 distinct CDR3 sequences, approximately 9.9% of them seen just once. As for this clonotype: The antigen is unknown.

The gene calls are TRBV4-1 and TRBJ1-1; tentatively, D is TRBD1 (5 bases). The sequenced sample was CD8+ T cells sorted from PBMCs, obtained 15 days after the yellow fever booster vaccination. This clonotype was sampled from a man aged 18 to 29 who received the YFV17D yellow fever vaccine. CDR3: CASSQVLGTMNTEAFF. In nucleotides, the CDR3 is TGCGCCAGCAGCCAAGTCTTGGGGACTATGAACACTGAAGCTTTCTTT.